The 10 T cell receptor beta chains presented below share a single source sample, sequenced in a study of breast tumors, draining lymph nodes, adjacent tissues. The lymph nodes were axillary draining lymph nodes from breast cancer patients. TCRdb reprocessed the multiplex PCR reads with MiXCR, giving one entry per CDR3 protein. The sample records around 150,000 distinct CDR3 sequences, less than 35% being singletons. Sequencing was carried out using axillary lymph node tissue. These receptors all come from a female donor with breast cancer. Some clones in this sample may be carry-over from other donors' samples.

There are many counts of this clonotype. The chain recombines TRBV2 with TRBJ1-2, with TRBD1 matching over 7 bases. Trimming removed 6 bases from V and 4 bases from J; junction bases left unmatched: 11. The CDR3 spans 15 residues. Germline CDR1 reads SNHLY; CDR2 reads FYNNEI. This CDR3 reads CASRAPTGRLYGYTF. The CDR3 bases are TGTGCCAGCAGAGCCCCGACAGGGCGTCTCTATGGCTACACCTTC.

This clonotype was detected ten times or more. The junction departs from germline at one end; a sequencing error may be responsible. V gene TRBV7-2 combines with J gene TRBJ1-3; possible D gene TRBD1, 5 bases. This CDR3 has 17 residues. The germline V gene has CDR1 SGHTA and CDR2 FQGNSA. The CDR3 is CASSLGGAPFSGNPIYF. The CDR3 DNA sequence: TGTGCCAGCAGCTTGGGGGGAGCGCCCTTCTCTGGAAACCCCATATATTTT.

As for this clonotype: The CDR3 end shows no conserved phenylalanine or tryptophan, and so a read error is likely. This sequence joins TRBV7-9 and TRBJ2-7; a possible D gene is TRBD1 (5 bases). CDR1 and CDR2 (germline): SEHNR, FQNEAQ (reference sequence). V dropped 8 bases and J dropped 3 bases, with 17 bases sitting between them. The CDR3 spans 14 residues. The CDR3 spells CASGPTGQGYEQYL. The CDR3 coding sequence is TGTGCCAGCGGCCCGACGGGCCAGGGCTACGAGCAGTACCTC.

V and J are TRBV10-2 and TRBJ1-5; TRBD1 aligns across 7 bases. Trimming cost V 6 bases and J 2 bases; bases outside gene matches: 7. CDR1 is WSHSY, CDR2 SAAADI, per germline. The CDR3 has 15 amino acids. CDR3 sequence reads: CASREAGGGNQPQHF. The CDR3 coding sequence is TGCGCCAGCAGAGAAGCAGGGGGTGGCAATCAGCCCCAGCATTTT.

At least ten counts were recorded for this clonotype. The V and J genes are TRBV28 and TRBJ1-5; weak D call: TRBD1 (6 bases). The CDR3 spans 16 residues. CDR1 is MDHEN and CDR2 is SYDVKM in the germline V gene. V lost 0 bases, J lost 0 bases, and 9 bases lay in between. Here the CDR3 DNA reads TGTGCCAGCAGTTTATGGGACAGCTATAGCAATCAGCCCCAGCATTTT. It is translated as CASSLWDSYSNQPQHF.

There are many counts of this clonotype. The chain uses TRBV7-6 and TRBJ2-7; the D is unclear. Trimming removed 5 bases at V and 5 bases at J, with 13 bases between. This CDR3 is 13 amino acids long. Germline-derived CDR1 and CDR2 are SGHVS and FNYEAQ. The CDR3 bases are TGTGCCAGCAGCGCTTCCTGGGGTCACGAGCAGTACGTC. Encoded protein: CASSASWGHEQYV.

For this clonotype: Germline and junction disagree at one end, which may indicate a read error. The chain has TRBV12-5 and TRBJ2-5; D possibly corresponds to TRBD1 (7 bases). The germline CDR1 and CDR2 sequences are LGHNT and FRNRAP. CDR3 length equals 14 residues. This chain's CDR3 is CASGPAGQKEAQYF. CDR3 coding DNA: TGTGCTAGTGGACCCGCGGGACAGAAAGAGGCCCAGTACTTC.

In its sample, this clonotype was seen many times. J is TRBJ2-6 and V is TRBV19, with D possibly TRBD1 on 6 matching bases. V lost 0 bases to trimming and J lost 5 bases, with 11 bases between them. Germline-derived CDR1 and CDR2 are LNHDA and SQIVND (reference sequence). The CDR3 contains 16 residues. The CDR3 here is CASSIEATGRANVLTF. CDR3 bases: TGTGCCAGTAGTATAGAGGCGACAGGACGGGCCAACGTCCTGACTTTC.

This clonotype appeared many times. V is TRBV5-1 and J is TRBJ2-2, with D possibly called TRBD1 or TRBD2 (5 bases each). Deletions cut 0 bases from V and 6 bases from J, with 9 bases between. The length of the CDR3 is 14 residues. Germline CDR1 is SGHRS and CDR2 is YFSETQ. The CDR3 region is CASSLAGAPGELFF. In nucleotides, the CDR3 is TGCGCCAGCAGCTTGGCCGGGGCCCCCGGGGAGCTGTTTTTT.

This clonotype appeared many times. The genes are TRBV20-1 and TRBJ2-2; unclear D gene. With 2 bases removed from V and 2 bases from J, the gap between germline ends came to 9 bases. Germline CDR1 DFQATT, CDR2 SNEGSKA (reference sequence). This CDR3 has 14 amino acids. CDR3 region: CSARSRGNTGELFF. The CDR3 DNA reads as TGCAGTGCTAGAAGTCGTGGCAACACCGGGGAGCTGTTTTTT.